This is a list of T cell receptor beta chains from one sample in a study of OX40 agonist ivuxolimab in advanced cancers. Measured with immunoSEQ multiplex PCR; TCRdb has only the in-frame clones, and not every one. The sample includes roughly 72,000 clones, over 75% seen only once; the top ten take 5%. This material consisted of CD4+ or CD8+ T cells sorted from blood, taken in a trial of the OX40 agonist ivuxolimab. All receptors derive from an adult with an advanced solid tumor such as melanoma, head and neck, liver or kidney cancer. Each CDR3 is given with its conserved first and last residue. A D gene is named only where the DNA matches it firmly. A row's size may be missing; if present it is once, few, many or a size class.

j_call: TRBJ1-3; clone_size: NA; v_call: TRBV19; d_call: NA; cdr3_nt: TGTGCCAGTAGTACCAGGACAAGCTTCAGCTCTGGAAACACCATATATTTT; cdr3_aa: CASSTRTSFSSGNTIYF
j_call: TRBJ1-3; clone_size: NA; v_call: TRBV7-2; d_call: NA; cdr3_nt: TGTGCCAGCAGCTACCAAAGAAACACCATATATTTT; cdr3_aa: CASSYQRNTIYF
j_call: TRBJ2-3; clone_size: once; v_call: TRBV4-1; d_call: TRBD1; cdr3_nt: TGCGCCAGCAGCCAAGGCCGGGACAGAAGCACAGATACGCAGTATTTT; cdr3_aa: CASSQGRDRSTDTQYF
j_call: TRBJ2-7; clone_size: NA; v_call: TRBV7-2; d_call: TRBD2; cdr3_nt: TGTGCCAGCAGCTCTTATCTCGAAGCGGGATACGAGCAGTACTTC; cdr3_aa: CASSSYLEAGYEQYF
j_call: TRBJ2-7; clone_size: once; v_call: TRBV21-1; d_call: NA; cdr3_nt: TGTGCCAGCAGCAAAGATTCTGGCCCTAGTCTCCACGAGCAGTACTTC; cdr3_aa: CASSKDSGPSLHEQYF
j_call: TRBJ2-3; clone_size: NA; v_call: TRBV5-1; d_call: TRBD2; cdr3_nt: TGCGCCAGCAGCTTGGTTGTTAGCGGGGGGACAGATACGCAGTATTTT; cdr3_aa: CASSLVVSGGTDTQYF
j_call: TRBJ1-2; clone_size: NA; v_call: TRBV4-1; d_call: NA; cdr3_nt: TGCGCCAGCACCCCCTTCGGGGGAATCAGAGGCTACACCTTC; cdr3_aa: CASTPFGGIRGYTF
j_call: TRBJ2-1; clone_size: NA; v_call: TRBV7-8; d_call: NA; cdr3_nt: TGTGCCAGCAGCCTGGGCGCCTCCTCCTACAATGAGCAGTTCTTC; cdr3_aa: CASSLGASSYNEQFF
j_call: TRBJ1-5; clone_size: few; v_call: TRBV7-2; d_call: NA; cdr3_nt: TGTGCCAGCAGCCGACAGAGCAATCAGCCCCAGCATTTT; cdr3_aa: CASSRQSNQPQHF
j_call: TRBJ2-1; clone_size: NA; v_call: TRBV27; d_call: NA; cdr3_nt: TGTGCCACCCTCCCTGGAGGGATTTACAATGAGCAGTTCTTC; cdr3_aa: CATLPGGIYNEQFF
j_call: TRBJ1-2; clone_size: NA; v_call: TRBV6-1; d_call: NA; cdr3_nt: TGTGCCAGCAGTGAGTGGAGGGAAGCTAACTATGGCTACACCTTC; cdr3_aa: CASSEWREANYGYTF
j_call: TRBJ2-1; clone_size: NA; v_call: TRBV5-1; d_call: TRBD1; cdr3_nt: TGCGCCAGCAGCCTGGGACAGGGGCTTTACAATGAGCAGTTCTTC; cdr3_aa: CASSLGQGLYNEQFF
j_call: TRBJ1-4; clone_size: NA; v_call: TRBV5-1; d_call: TRBD1; cdr3_nt: TGCGCCAGCAGGGGACAGGGGGTCGGTAATGAAAAACTGTTTTTT; cdr3_aa: CASRGQGVGNEKLFF
j_call: TRBJ1-4; clone_size: once; v_call: TRBV7-2; d_call: NA; cdr3_nt: TGTGCCAGCGCTATAGGACGGATTAATGAAAAACTGTTTTTT; cdr3_aa: CASAIGRINEKLFF
j_call: TRBJ1-1; clone_size: NA; v_call: TRBV6-5; d_call: NA; cdr3_nt: TGTGCCAGCAGTTACTCGACGCTTATGGAAGGTGAAGCTTTCTTT; cdr3_aa: CASSYSTLMEGEAFF
j_call: TRBJ1-1; clone_size: NA; v_call: TRBV18; d_call: NA; cdr3_nt: TGTGCCAGCTCACCTTATAGGATGGGTACTGAAGCTTTCTTT; cdr3_aa: CASSPYRMGTEAFF
j_call: TRBJ2-3; clone_size: NA; v_call: TRBV6-9; d_call: NA; cdr3_nt: TGTGCCAGCAGTCTTCGTCCAGATACGCAGTATTTT; cdr3_aa: CASSLRPDTQYF
j_call: TRBJ2-3; clone_size: NA; v_call: TRBV6-5; d_call: NA; cdr3_nt: TGTGCCAGCAGTTACTCTCCAAGTATAAGCCCAGATACGCAGTATTTT; cdr3_aa: CASSYSPSISPDTQYF
j_call: TRBJ2-3; clone_size: NA; v_call: TRBV27; d_call: TRBD2; cdr3_nt: TGTGCCAGCAGTTTATGGTCTAGCGGGAGAGGGGCAGATACGCAGTATTTT; cdr3_aa: CASSLWSSGRGADTQYF
j_call: TRBJ2-7; clone_size: few; v_call: TRBV6-5; d_call: TRBD2; cdr3_nt: TGTGCCAGCAGCTTAGCGGGGGGGATGCGCGAGCAGTACTTC; cdr3_aa: CASSLAGGMREQYF
j_call: TRBJ2-7; clone_size: NA; v_call: TRBV27; d_call: NA; cdr3_nt: TGTGCCAGCAGTCAGATCCCTACCTACGAGCAGTACTTC; cdr3_aa: CASSQIPTYEQYF
j_call: TRBJ2-7; clone_size: few; v_call: TRBV2; d_call: NA; cdr3_nt: TGTGCCAGCAGTGTGGAACGGAGGGGGCAAGGGGGGTACGAGCAGTACTTC; cdr3_aa: CASSVERRGQGGYEQYF
j_call: TRBJ2-2; clone_size: NA; v_call: TRBV7-7; d_call: TRBD1; cdr3_nt: TGTGCCAGCAGAAGGACAGGGAACACCGGGGAGCTGTTTTTT; cdr3_aa: CASRRTGNTGELFF
j_call: TRBJ1-6; clone_size: few; v_call: TRBV30; d_call: NA; cdr3_nt: TGTGCCTGGAGTGTTCGTGCGGGGGATGGTGGTTCACCCCTCCACTTT; cdr3_aa: CAWSVRAGDGGSPLHF
j_call: TRBJ2-3; clone_size: NA; v_call: TRBV9; d_call: TRBD2; cdr3_nt: TGTGCCAGCAGCGCTAGCGGGGGGGCAATAACAGATACGCAGTATTTT; cdr3_aa: CASSASGGAITDTQYF
j_call: TRBJ2-7; clone_size: NA; v_call: TRBV7-2; d_call: TRBD2; cdr3_nt: TGTGCCAGCAGCCCAACTAGCGTAAACTCCTACGAGCAGTACTTC; cdr3_aa: CASSPTSVNSYEQYF
j_call: TRBJ1-4; clone_size: NA; v_call: TRBV13; d_call: NA; cdr3_nt: TGTGCCAGCAGCTTATCTGGGTACGAAAAACTGTTTTTT; cdr3_aa: CASSLSGYEKLFF
j_call: TRBJ2-2; clone_size: NA; v_call: TRBV5-4; d_call: NA; cdr3_nt: TGTGCCAGCAGCTTGGTCAGACTAGGCCGGCCCGGGGAGCTGTTTTTT; cdr3_aa: CASSLVRLGRPGELFF
j_call: TRBJ1-2; clone_size: NA; v_call: TRBV6-6; d_call: NA; cdr3_nt: TGTGCTGTGAACCGGGGGCCTAACTATGGCTACACCTTC; cdr3_aa: CAVNRGPNYGYTF
j_call: TRBJ2-3; clone_size: NA; v_call: TRBV7-3; d_call: NA; cdr3_nt: TGTGCCAGCAGCCCTGGGAAAAGGGGCACAGATACGCAGTATTTT; cdr3_aa: CASSPGKRGTDTQYF
j_call: TRBJ2-1; clone_size: NA; v_call: TRBV6-1; d_call: NA; cdr3_nt: TGTGCCAGCAGTGAAGCTGTGTGGGACACCGGGGGCAATGAGCAGTTCTTC; cdr3_aa: CASSEAVWDTGGNEQFF
j_call: TRBJ2-7; clone_size: NA; v_call: TRBV6-5; d_call: NA; cdr3_nt: TGTGCCAGCAGTTACGCCGACTATTTCGAGCAGTACTTC; cdr3_aa: CASSYADYFEQYF
j_call: TRBJ1-5; clone_size: NA; v_call: TRBV2; d_call: NA; cdr3_nt: TGTGCCAGCAGTACGCGGGTGGGAAGGGGAATTCAACCCCAGCATTTT; cdr3_aa: CASSTRVGRGIQPQHF
j_call: TRBJ1-1; clone_size: few; v_call: TRBV5-6; d_call: NA; cdr3_nt: TGTGCCAGCAGCTTAATGACTAACACTGAAGCTTTCTTT; cdr3_aa: CASSLMTNTEAFF
j_call: TRBJ1-2; clone_size: NA; v_call: TRBV4-2; d_call: NA; cdr3_nt: TGTGCCAGCAGCCACGGGACAACTGCGAACACCTTC; cdr3_aa: CASSHGTTANTF
j_call: TRBJ1-4; clone_size: NA; v_call: TRBV2; d_call: NA; cdr3_nt: TGTGCCAGCAGTGAACAGGGTTTAACTAATGAAAAACTGTTTTTT; cdr3_aa: CASSEQGLTNEKLFF
j_call: TRBJ2-7; clone_size: NA; v_call: TRBV6-1; d_call: TRBD1; cdr3_nt: TGTGCCAGCAGTCAAGCAGGGGGTCAAACCTACGAGCAGTACTTC; cdr3_aa: CASSQAGGQTYEQYF
j_call: TRBJ1-2; clone_size: once; v_call: TRBV12-5; d_call: NA; cdr3_nt: TGTGCTAGTGGTTTGTGGACAGTCCCCGGCTACACCTTC; cdr3_aa: CASGLWTVPGYTF
j_call: TRBJ1-5; clone_size: once; v_call: TRBV27; d_call: NA; cdr3_nt: TGTGCCAGCAGTTTTGGTTCCGATCAGCCCCAGCATTTT; cdr3_aa: CASSFGSDQPQHF
j_call: TRBJ2-1; clone_size: NA; v_call: TRBV5-1; d_call: NA; cdr3_nt: TGCGCCAGCAGCTTGGCCGGCACTGACAATGAGCAGTTCTTC; cdr3_aa: CASSLAGTDNEQFF
j_call: TRBJ2-6; clone_size: few; v_call: TRBV7-2; d_call: NA; cdr3_nt: TGTGCCAGCAGCTTAGACCAATCCGGGGCCAACGTCCTGACTTTC; cdr3_aa: CASSLDQSGANVLTF
j_call: TRBJ2-7; clone_size: once; v_call: TRBV2; d_call: NA; cdr3_nt: TGTGCCAGCAGCACCTTTGGGTCCTACGAGCAGTACTTC; cdr3_aa: CASSTFGSYEQYF
j_call: TRBJ1-1; clone_size: NA; v_call: TRBV14; d_call: NA; cdr3_nt: TGTGCCAGCAGCCGGACAAGAAACACTGAAGCTTTCTTT; cdr3_aa: CASSRTRNTEAFF
j_call: TRBJ1-1; clone_size: NA; v_call: TRBV7-2; d_call: TRBD1; cdr3_nt: TGTGCCAGCAGCCAGGACAGGGCTCGTGTGAACACTGAAGCTTTCTTT; cdr3_aa: CASSQDRARVNTEAFF
j_call: TRBJ2-3; clone_size: NA; v_call: TRBV4-2; d_call: TRBD2; cdr3_nt: TGTGCCAGCAGCCAAGATCCATACCGGGGGGCAGATACGCAGTATTTT; cdr3_aa: CASSQDPYRGADTQYF
j_call: TRBJ1-3; clone_size: NA; v_call: TRBV19; d_call: NA; cdr3_nt: TGTGCCAGTAGCCCAAGGAGAGACTCTGGAAACACCATATATTTT; cdr3_aa: CASSPRRDSGNTIYF
j_call: TRBJ2-5; clone_size: NA; v_call: TRBV13; d_call: TRBD1; cdr3_nt: TGTGCCAGCAGCTTACCGCAGGGGGCTGGAGAGACCCAGTACTTC; cdr3_aa: CASSLPQGAGETQYF
j_call: TRBJ1-5; clone_size: many; v_call: TRBV6-4; d_call: NA; cdr3_nt: TGTGCCAGCAGTGAGGGGGCCAATCAGCCCCAGCATTTT; cdr3_aa: CASSEGANQPQHF
j_call: TRBJ2-2; clone_size: few; v_call: TRBV28; d_call: TRBD2; cdr3_nt: TGTGCCAGCAGGAGCGGGACCGGCACCGGGGAGCTGTTTTTT; cdr3_aa: CASRSGTGTGELFF
j_call: TRBJ2-7; clone_size: NA; v_call: TRBV18; d_call: NA; cdr3_nt: TGTGCCAGCTCCCCGGGTCTTGTGTCCTACGAGCAGTACTTC; cdr3_aa: CASSPGLVSYEQYF
j_call: TRBJ2-7; clone_size: NA; v_call: TRBV30; d_call: NA; cdr3_nt: TGTGCCTGGAGTGGCCGCGGGAACGCCCCCGAGCAGTACTTC; cdr3_aa: CAWSGRGNAPEQYF
j_call: TRBJ2-5; clone_size: NA; v_call: TRBV5-1; d_call: NA; cdr3_nt: TGCGCCAGCAATCAGGGGGGGCAAGAGACCCAGTACTTC; cdr3_aa: CASNQGGQETQYF
j_call: TRBJ2-1; clone_size: NA; v_call: TRBV7-2; d_call: TRBD2; cdr3_nt: TGTGCCAGCAGCATTGGGACTAGCGGAAACAATGAGCAGTTCTTC; cdr3_aa: CASSIGTSGNNEQFF
j_call: TRBJ2-3; clone_size: NA; v_call: TRBV6-4; d_call: TRBD2; cdr3_nt: TGTGCCAGCAGTGGACTAGCGGGAGCAGATACGCAGTATTTT; cdr3_aa: CASSGLAGADTQYF
j_call: TRBJ1-2; clone_size: NA; v_call: TRBV7-2; d_call: TRBD1; cdr3_nt: TGTGCCAGCAGCCCAGGACAGGGGGCATATGGCTACACCTTC; cdr3_aa: CASSPGQGAYGYTF
j_call: TRBJ1-2; clone_size: once; v_call: TRBV30; d_call: NA; cdr3_nt: TGTGCCTGGAGACAGGTGAACTATGGCTACACCTTC; cdr3_aa: CAWRQVNYGYTF
j_call: TRBJ2-1; clone_size: NA; v_call: TRBV4-1; d_call: NA; cdr3_nt: TGCGCCAGCAGCCAAGAGGGCGGTAAGGGACCACCATTCTACAATGAGCAGTTCTTC; cdr3_aa: CASSQEGGKGPPFYNEQFF
j_call: TRBJ1-5; clone_size: few; v_call: TRBV2; d_call: TRBD1; cdr3_nt: TGTGCCAGCAGTGAATGGACAGGCAGCAATCAGCCCCAGCATTTT; cdr3_aa: CASSEWTGSNQPQHF
j_call: TRBJ2-1; clone_size: NA; v_call: TRBV28; d_call: NA; cdr3_nt: TGTGCCAGCAGTTTATTGACACTCCCAGAGGAGCAGTTCTTC; cdr3_aa: CASSLLTLPEEQFF